This T cell receptor beta chain was documented in a study of shared clonotypes between healthy human individuals. Libraries were prepared by immunoSEQ multiplex PCR; TCRdb keeps only in-frame clonotypes and omits some of them. Among some 2,500,000 clones, roughly 93% were seen once, and the ten largest hold 0.36%. Trimming removed 5 bases at V and 4 bases at J, with 10 bases between. Germline V lookup: CDR1 SQVTM, CDR2 ANQGSEA. This CDR3 is built from 12 residues. Study outcomes and limitations: Between four donors, naive CD4 clonotypes were shared at a level of about 5%. The study found lower generation probabilities in non-shared clonotypes than in those shared by all four donors.

To note about this clone: What it binds is not known.

The chain recombines TRBV29-1 with TRBJ2-3; D is uncertain. The sequenced material came from naive CD4+ T cells from PBMCs. The subset was: CD45RA+ positively selected. This sequence was found in a man aged 18 to 30 in good health. Some clones in this sample may be carry-over from other donors' samples. This CDR3 is CSVHLVSDTQYF. CDR3 coding DNA: TGCAGCGTTCATCTGGTTTCAGATACGCAGTATTTT.